Given below is one T cell receptor beta chain in context. This CDR3 contains 13 residues. The ends were cut back, 8 bases at V and 0 bases at J, with 8 bases in the middle. Germline assignment: CDR1 SNHLY and CDR2 FYNNEI. The source of the sample is a study of sequential checkpoint blockade in melanoma. Specified treatment: randomized to nivolumab then ipilimumab (arm A) or the reverse (arm B). TCRdb's copy holds only in-frame clones and misses some; the assay was immunoSEQ multiplex PCR. This table has about 29,000 clones, 60% to 80% appearing once. The clonotype was recovered from a human donor with melanoma. This chain joins TRBV2 and TRBJ2-1; D call uncertain. Specimen: CD8+ T cells sorted from blood (inferred from file names), collected from a patient given nivolumab and ipilimumab in sequence. CDR3 loop: CASGSSSYNEQFF. The CDR3 DNA follows: TGTGCCAGCGGTTCGAGCTCCTACAATGAGCAGTTCTTC.